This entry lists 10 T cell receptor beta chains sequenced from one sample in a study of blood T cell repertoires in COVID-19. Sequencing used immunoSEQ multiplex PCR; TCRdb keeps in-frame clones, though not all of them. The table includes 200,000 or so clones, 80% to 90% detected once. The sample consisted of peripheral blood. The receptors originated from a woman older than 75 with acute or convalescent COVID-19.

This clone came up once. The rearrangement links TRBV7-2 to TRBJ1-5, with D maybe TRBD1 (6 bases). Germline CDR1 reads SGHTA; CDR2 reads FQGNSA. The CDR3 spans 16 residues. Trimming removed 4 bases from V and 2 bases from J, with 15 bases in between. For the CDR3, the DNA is TGTGCCAGCAGCTATACCGCAGGGGCGGGCAATCAGCCCCAGCATTTT. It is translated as CASSYTAGAGNQPQHF.

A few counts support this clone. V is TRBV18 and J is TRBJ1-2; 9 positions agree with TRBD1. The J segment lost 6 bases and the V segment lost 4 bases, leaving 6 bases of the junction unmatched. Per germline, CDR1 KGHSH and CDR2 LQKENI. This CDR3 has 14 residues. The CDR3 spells CASSQEQGANGYTF. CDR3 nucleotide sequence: TGTGCCAGCTCACAGGAACAGGGGGCAAATGGCTACACCTTC.

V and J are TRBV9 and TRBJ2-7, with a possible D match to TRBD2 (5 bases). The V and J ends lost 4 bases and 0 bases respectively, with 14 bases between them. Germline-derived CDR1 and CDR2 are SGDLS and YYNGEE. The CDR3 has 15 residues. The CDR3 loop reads CASSPSSGISYEQYF. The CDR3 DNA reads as TGTGCCAGCAGCCCATCGTCGGGGATCTCCTACGAGCAGTACTTC.

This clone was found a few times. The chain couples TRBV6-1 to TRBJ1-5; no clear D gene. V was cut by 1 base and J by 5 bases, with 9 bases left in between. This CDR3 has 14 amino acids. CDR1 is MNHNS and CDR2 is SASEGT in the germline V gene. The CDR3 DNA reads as TGTGCCAGCAGTGAAGGAGCACGGTATCAGCCCCAGCATTTT. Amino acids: CASSEGARYQPQHF.

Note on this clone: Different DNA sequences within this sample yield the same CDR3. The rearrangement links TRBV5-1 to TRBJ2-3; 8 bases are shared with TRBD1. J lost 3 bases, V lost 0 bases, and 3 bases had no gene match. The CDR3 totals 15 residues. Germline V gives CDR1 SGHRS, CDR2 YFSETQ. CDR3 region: CASSLEDRATDTQYF. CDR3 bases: TGCGCCAGCAGCTTGGAGGACAGGGCGACAGATACGCAGTATTTT.

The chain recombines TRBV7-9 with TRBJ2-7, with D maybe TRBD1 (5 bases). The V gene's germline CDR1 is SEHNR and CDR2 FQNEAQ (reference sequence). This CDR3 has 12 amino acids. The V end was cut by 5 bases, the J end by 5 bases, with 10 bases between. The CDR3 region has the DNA TGTGCCAGCAGCGGCCCAGGGAACGAGCAGTACTTC. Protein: CASSGPGNEQYF.

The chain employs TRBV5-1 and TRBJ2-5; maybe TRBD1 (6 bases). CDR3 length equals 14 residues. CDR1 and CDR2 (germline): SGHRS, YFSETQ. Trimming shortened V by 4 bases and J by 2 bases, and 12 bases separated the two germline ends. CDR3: CASSRGQSQETQYF. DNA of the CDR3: TGCGCCAGCAGCCGCGGACAGTCTCAAGAGACCCAGTACTTC.

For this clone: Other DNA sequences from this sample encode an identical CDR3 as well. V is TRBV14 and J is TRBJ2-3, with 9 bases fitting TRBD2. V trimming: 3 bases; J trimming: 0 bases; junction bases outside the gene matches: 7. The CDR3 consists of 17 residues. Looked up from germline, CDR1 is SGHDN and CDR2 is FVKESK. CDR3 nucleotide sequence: TGTGCCAGCAGCCAGGACTTAGCGGGAGCAAGCACAGATACGCAGTATTTT. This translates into CASSQDLAGASTDTQYF.

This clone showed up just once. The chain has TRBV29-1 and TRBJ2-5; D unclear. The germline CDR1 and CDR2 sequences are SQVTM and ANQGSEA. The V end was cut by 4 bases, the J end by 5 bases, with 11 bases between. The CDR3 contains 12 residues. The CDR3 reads CSVGLSWETQYF. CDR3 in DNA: TGCAGCGTTGGACTTAGTTGGGAGACCCAGTACTTC. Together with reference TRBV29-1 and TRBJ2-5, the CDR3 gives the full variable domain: SAVISQKPSRDICQRGTSLTIQCQVDSQVTMMFWYRQQPGQSLTLIATANQGSEATYESGFVIDKFPISRPNLTFSTLTVSNMSPEDSSIYLCSVGLSWETQYFGPGTRLLVL.

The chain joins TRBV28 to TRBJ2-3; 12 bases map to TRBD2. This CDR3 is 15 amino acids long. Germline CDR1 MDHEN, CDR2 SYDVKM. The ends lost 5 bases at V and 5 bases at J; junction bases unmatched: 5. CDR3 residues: CASSPSGRAGDTQYF. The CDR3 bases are TGTGCCAGCAGTCCTAGCGGGAGGGCAGGAGATACGCAGTATTTT.